Listed here is a single T cell receptor beta chain. Its antigen is not known. Profiled with immunoSEQ multiplex PCR; TCRdb holds only in-frame clones, not every one. The sample holds 130,000 to 150,000 clones, 90% to 95% seen once. The sample belongs to a study of T cell responses to AZD1222 COVID-19 vaccine. Study outcomes and limitations: Donors were largely white British and mainly female; clonal diversity was possibly underestimated. Targeting of unmutated variant regions was reportedly seen in nearly half of spike-specific TCRs. Baseline testing showed seropositivity in only five or six AZD1222 recipients. The study sampled repertoires only after the peak T cell response.

Per germline, CDR1 ENHRY and CDR2 SYGVKD. J was trimmed by 3 bases and V by 0 bases; bases with no gene match: 9. CDR3 length: 18 residues. Sequenced material: peripheral blood, taken on day 0 of MenACWY control vaccination. This receptor was identified in an adult in good health. The chain uses TRBV10-3 and TRBJ2-1, with 9 bases that match TRBD2. CDR3 nucleotides: TGTGCCATCAGTGAGTCGGTTAGCGGGGGAGGGGTCTACAATGAGCAGTTCTTC. Translation: CAISESVSGGGVYNEQFF.